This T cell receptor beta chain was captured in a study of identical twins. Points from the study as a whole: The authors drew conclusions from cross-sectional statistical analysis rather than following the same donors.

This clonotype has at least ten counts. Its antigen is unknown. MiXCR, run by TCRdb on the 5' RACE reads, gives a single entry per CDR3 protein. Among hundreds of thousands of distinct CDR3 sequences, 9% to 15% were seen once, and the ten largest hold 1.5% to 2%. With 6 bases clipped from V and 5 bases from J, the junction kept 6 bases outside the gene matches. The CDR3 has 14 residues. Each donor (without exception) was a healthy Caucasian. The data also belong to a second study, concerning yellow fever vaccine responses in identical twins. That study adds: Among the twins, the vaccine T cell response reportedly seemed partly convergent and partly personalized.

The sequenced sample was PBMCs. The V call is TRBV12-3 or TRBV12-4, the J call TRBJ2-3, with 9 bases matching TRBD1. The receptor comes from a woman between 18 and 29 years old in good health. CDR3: CASRLTGGGDTQYF. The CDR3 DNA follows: TGTGCCAGCAGACTGACAGGGGGAGGAGATACGCAGTATTTT.